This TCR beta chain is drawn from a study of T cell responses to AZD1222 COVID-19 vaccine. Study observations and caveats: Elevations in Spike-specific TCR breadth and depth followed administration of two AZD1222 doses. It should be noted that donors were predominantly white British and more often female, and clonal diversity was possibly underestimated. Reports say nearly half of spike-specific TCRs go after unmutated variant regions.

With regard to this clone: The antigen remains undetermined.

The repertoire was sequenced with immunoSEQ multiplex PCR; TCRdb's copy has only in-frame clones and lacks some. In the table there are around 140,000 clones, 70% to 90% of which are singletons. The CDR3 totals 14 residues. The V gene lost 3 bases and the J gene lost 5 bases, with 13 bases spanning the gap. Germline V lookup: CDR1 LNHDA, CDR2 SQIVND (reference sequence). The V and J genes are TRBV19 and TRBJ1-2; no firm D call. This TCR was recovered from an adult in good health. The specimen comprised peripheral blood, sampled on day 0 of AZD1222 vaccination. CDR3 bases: TGTGCCAGTAGTATCGGCAAGAACTTATATGGCTACACCTTC. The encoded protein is CASSIGKNLYGYTF.